The T cell receptor beta chain under discussion was sequenced for a study of CD8 T cells in ankylosing spondylitis. Germline V lookup: CDR1 MNHEY, CDR2 SMNVEV (reference sequence). V was cut by 2 bases and J by 1 base, with 11 bases left in between. This CDR3 spans 15 amino acids. For this clonotype: Its cognate antigen is unknown.

Study-level findings and limits: Researchers report that disease-linked clones proved CD8+ and relatively rare in peripheral blood. Seemingly characteristic of ankylosing spondylitis blood was a TCR beta motif consisting of roughly 8 highly homologous variants. Clones tied to disease were said to be significantly enriched in matched ankylosing spondylitis synovial fluid.

Quantitative 5'-RACE with molecular barcodes was used to make the TCR beta libraries. TCRdb re-analysed the 5' RACE reads in MiXCR, keeping a single row per CDR3 protein. The table has 150,000 to 200,000 distinct CDR3 sequences, around 18% seen once. The V and J genes are TRBV27 and TRBJ2-5; D assignment may be TRBD1 or TRBD2 (6 bases each). Specimen: blood, either unsorted or a sorted T cell fraction (not recorded which). The clonotype comes from a male donor with ankylosing spondylitis or in good health (not recorded which). The CDR3 coding sequence is TGTGCCAGCAGTTTAACAGGGAGGCTCCAAGAGACCCAGTACTTC. Its protein is CASSLTGRLQETQYF.